In this sample, the clone carrying this T cell receptor (beta chain) turned up a few times. What it recognizes is unknown. Through Arm-PCR of CDR3 regions and iRepertoire HTBI primers, TCR beta libraries were built. Each CDR3 protein gets one entry after TCRdb re-called the multiplex PCR reads with MiXCR. The sample yields 400,000 to 550,000 distinct CDR3 sequences, about a sixth seen once. These data originate in a study of regulatory T cells in long-lasting Graves disease. Time point of the sample: newly diagnosed GD, antithyroid drugs for less than 3 months. PBMCs provided the RNA from which the TCR library was made. The EDTA tubes were filled with about 10 milliliters of drawn peripheral blood. Points from the study as a whole: For persistent Graves' patients, TCR diversity was lower than for newly diagnosed ones.

This sample also belongs to another study, concerning T cells in Graves' hyperthyroidism and ophthalmopathy.

This sequence was found in a woman younger than 30 with Graves disease. The sequenced sample was peripheral blood mononuclear cells (PBMCs), obtained at new diagnosis, from a patient treated with antithyroid drugs.

In DNA, the CDR3 is TGTGCCAGCAGCCCCCGAACTAGCGGGAGCCCGGGAGACACCGGGGAGCTGTTTTTT. The encoded protein is CASSPRTSGSPGDTGELFF. This chain joins TRBV7-9 and TRBJ2-2; 11 bases are a match to TRBD2. The CDR3 sequence is 19 residues long. V shed 5 bases, J shed 3 bases, and the junction held 14 bases outside the gene matches. The V gene's germline CDR1 is SEHNR and CDR2 FQNEAQ (reference sequence).